This entry lists 9 T cell receptor beta chains sequenced from one sample in a study of blood T cells in healthy people across ages. Through a sample-barcoded 5' primer and a J-beta primer mix, a second PCR was run for 7 to 11 cycles. Via MiXCR, TCRdb re-called the 5' RACE reads, giving one row per CDR3 protein. This table holds around 1,700,000 distinct CDR3 sequences, roughly 27% found once. The material sequenced was blood. The origin of the receptors is a woman aged 25 to 45 in good health.

This rearrangement joins TRBV27 to TRBJ1-2, with 8 bases lining up with TRBD1. Germline CDR1 is MNHEY and CDR2 is SMNVEV (reference sequence). The CDR3 length is 15 residues. V lost 6 bases to trimming and J lost 2 bases; unmatched junction nucleotides: 8. CDR3 bases: TGTGCCAGCAGCAAACAGACAGGGGTGAACTATGGCTACACCTTC. It codes for CASSKQTGVNYGYTF.

This chain connects TRBV12-3 or TRBV12-4 to TRBJ2-3; 15 positions agree with TRBD2. Trimming at V came to 6 bases and at J to 10 bases, leaving 11 bases not matched to a gene. CDR3 length: 16 amino acids. DNA for the CDR3: TGTGCCAGCAGCACCACGAGGACTAGCGGGGGGGCTGCGCAGTATTTT. It codes for CASSTTRTSGGAAQYF.

J is TRBJ2-5 and V is TRBV6-6; D is tentatively TRBD1 or TRBD2 (6 bases each). Germline V gene lookup returns CDR1 MNHNY and CDR2 SVGAGI (reference sequence). V was shortened by 7 bases and J by 5 bases, with 17 bases between the two germline ends. This CDR3 region has 14 residues. CDR3 coding DNA: TGTGCCAGCATCCGAGGACTGGGGGGCGAGACCCAGTACTTC. Translating gives CASIRGLGGETQYF.

In its sample, this clonotype was seen a few times. The chain has TRBV20-1 and TRBJ2-7; D is possibly TRBD1 (5 bases). The ends were cut back, 6 bases at V and 4 bases at J, with 22 bases in the middle. The CDR3 runs 15 residues. The germline V gene has CDR1 DFQATT and CDR2 SNEGSKA (reference sequence). The CDR3 sequence is CSANHPDRRTYEQYF. The CDR3 bases are TGCAGTGCCAACCACCCCGACAGAAGAACTTACGAGCAGTACTTC.

This clonotype was counted many times. The CDR3 sequence is CASSPVDRPGYTF. The CDR3 DNA sequence: TGTGCCAGCAGTCCTGTGGATCGTCCTGGCTACACCTTC. The chain employs TRBV11-1 and TRBJ1-2; D gene uncertain. The ends were cut back, 6 bases at V and 7 bases at J, with 15 bases in the middle. From germline, CDR1 is SGHAT and CDR2 FQDESV (reference sequence). CDR3 length: 13 residues.

This clonotype was counted a few times. The J gene is TRBJ1-1, the V gene TRBV6-1; D perhaps matches TRBD1 (5 bases). The CDR3 is 13 residues long. Trimming cost V 6 bases and J 5 bases, with 13 bases left between them. The germline V gene has CDR1 MNHNS and CDR2 SASEGT. CDR3 loop: CASSPTGETEAFF. CDR3 nucleotides: TGTGCCAGCAGCCCAACGGGGGAAACTGAAGCTTTCTTT.

The CDR3 sequence is CSATTGPRANEQFF. DNA of the CDR3: TGCAGCGCCACTACCGGGCCCCGGGCAAATGAGCAGTTCTTC. The V call is TRBV29-1, the J call TRBJ2-1; D is uncertain. The CDR3 is made up of 14 amino acids. The germline CDR1 and CDR2 sequences are SQVTM and ANQGSEA. V lost 7 bases, J lost 7 bases, and 20 bases lay in between.

With regard to this clonotype: A much larger clone lies one base from this, so it may be a read error. V gene TRBV2 combines with J gene TRBJ2-5, with a weak D call TRBD1 (6 bases). CDR3 size: 14 residues. Germline V CDR1 and CDR2: SNHLY, FYNNEI. Between the trimmed V and J ends, which lost 6 bases and 11 bases, there was a span of 22 bases. The CDR3, as DNA: TGTGCCAGCAGCGGCTTGCTCAGGGGTGGTGAGCAGTACTTC. Its translation: CASSGLLRGGEQYF.

J is TRBJ1-4 and V is TRBV5-1; 11 bases fit TRBD1. CDR1 and CDR2 from the germline V gene are SGHRS and YFSETQ. After removal of 4 bases from V and 4 bases from J, the junction contained 6 bases not matched to a gene. CDR3 size: 16 residues. The CDR3 DNA reads TGCGCCAGCAGCCCCGGACAGGGGGCAATTAATGAAAAACTGTTTTTT. Its translation is CASSPGQGAINEKLFF.